Each of the 11 T cell receptor beta chains below was sequenced from the same sample in a study of blood T cell repertoires in COVID-19. Produced via immunoSEQ multiplex PCR; TCRdb's table is partial and in-frame only. The table records 180,000 or so clones, roughly 86% of them present only once. Source material: peripheral blood. These TCRs come from a man aged 40-50 years with active or convalescent COVID-19.

The chain carries TRBV6-5 and TRBJ2-4; TRBD2 is a possible D gene (7 bases). Per germline, CDR1 MNHEY and CDR2 SVGAGI. Trimming cost V 5 bases and J 7 bases, with 12 bases left between them. This CDR3 contains 13 residues. In nucleotides, the CDR3 is TGTGCCAGCAGTAACAGGGAGGGGAACATTCAGTACTTC. Encoded protein: CASSNREGNIQYF.

This clone was recorded only once. The chain carries TRBV3-1 (or the pseudogene TRBV3-2) and TRBJ2-1; TRBD2 matches 8 bases. The V and J ends lost 4 bases and 0 bases, in that order; junction bases with no gene match: 5. This CDR3 region has 16 residues. Germline loops: CDR1 LGHDT, CDR2 YNNKEL (reference sequence). In nucleotides, the CDR3 is TGTGCCAGCAGCCCCAGCGGGGGCCGCTCCTACAATGAGCAGTTCTTC. It codes for CASSPSGGRSYNEQFF.

This clone was observed a handful of times. The chain couples TRBV12-2 to TRBJ1-4; the table's D call, TRBD1, has no DNA check behind it. TRBV12-2 is a pseudogene locus. The CDR3 contains 21 residues. The CDR3 is CASRFPNGTGGDEDINEKLFF. CDR3 in DNA: TGTGCAAGTCGCTTCCCGAATGGGACAGGGGGCGACGAGGATATTAATGAAAAACTGTTTTTT.

The chain carries TRBV7-3 and TRBJ2-7; maybe TRBD2 (6 bases). Per germline, CDR1 SGHTA and CDR2 FQGTGA. The V end was cut by 3 bases, the J end by 1 base, with 13 bases between. CDR3 size: 15 residues. The CDR3 nucleotides are TGTGCCAGCAGCTTCGCCGGGACTCATTCCTACGAGCAGTACTTC. Residues: CASSFAGTHSYEQYF.

There are a few counts of this clone. The J gene is TRBJ1-2, the V gene TRBV11-3; D gene uncertain. Germline V gives CDR1 SGHNT, CDR2 YENEEA. The CDR3 runs 13 residues. Trimming stripped 5 bases from V and 6 bases from J, with 13 bases between. The CDR3 DNA is TGTGCCAGCAGCCCGCCGTTGGAGGATGGCTACACCTTC. Its protein product is CASSPPLEDGYTF. The variable domain in full, completed from reference TRBV11-3 and TRBJ1-2, reads EAGVVQSPRYKIIEKKQPVAFWCNPISGHNTLYWYLQNLGQGPELLIRYENEEAVDDSQLPKDRFSAERLKGVDSTLKIQPAELGDSAVYLCASSPPLEDGYTFGSGTRLTVV.

The rearrangement joins TRBV2 to TRBJ1-2, with no clear D. The V end was cut by 2 bases, the J end by 4 bases, with 11 bases between. Germline V gene sequence: CDR1 SNHLY, CDR2 FYNNEI. The CDR3 loop spans 14 amino acids. Here the CDR3 DNA reads TGTGCCAGCAGTGAATGGGCGGGAGCCTATGGCTACACCTTC. Translation: CASSEWAGAYGYTF.

The CDR3 region is CASSPLTGGLAEQFF. CDR3 coding DNA: TGTGCCAGCAGCCCTCTTACCGGGGGGCTCGCTGAGCAGTTCTTC. The J gene is TRBJ2-1, the V gene TRBV11-2, with a possible D match to TRBD2 (7 bases). V was clipped by 5 bases and J by 9 bases, with 20 bases between them. The CDR3 runs to 15 residues. Germline V gene sequence: CDR1 SGHAT, CDR2 FQNNGV. The complete variable domain, with remaining parts taken from reference TRBV11-2 and TRBJ2-1, reads EAGVAQSPRYKIIEKRQSVAFWCNPISGHATLYWYQQILGQGPKLLIQFQNNGVVDDSQLPKDRFSAERLKGVDSTLKIQPAKLEDSAVYLCASSPLTGGLAEQFFGPGTRLTVL.

The chain uses TRBV20-1 and TRBJ2-5; D uncertain. The V end lost 7 bases, the J end lost 2 bases, and 8 bases lay between the germline ends. This CDR3 comprises 11 residues. CDR1 DFQATT and CDR2 SNEGSKA come from the germline V gene (reference sequence). The CDR3 sequence: CSGAGQETQYF. In nucleotides, the CDR3 is TGCAGTGGAGCCGGTCAAGAGACCCAGTACTTC.

The genes are TRBV27 and TRBJ1-6, with no clear D. V shed 4 bases and J shed 7 bases, with 17 bases lying between them. CDR3 length equals 16 residues. Germline V gives CDR1 MNHEY, CDR2 SMNVEV (reference sequence). CDR3 region: CASSSPGGKVNSPLHF. DNA of the CDR3: TGTGCCAGCAGTTCGCCCGGAGGGAAAGTGAATTCACCCCTCCACTTT.

This chain connects TRBV11-2 to TRBJ1-2; a weak D match, TRBD1 (6 bases). V lost 5 bases to trimming and J lost 4 bases, with 14 bases between them. This CDR3 contains 14 residues. From germline, CDR1 is SGHAT and CDR2 FQNNGV. Written as DNA, the CDR3 is TGTGCCAGCAGCAGTCCCACAGGGACCTATGGCTACACCTTC. Its protein product is CASSSPTGTYGYTF.

The chain joins TRBV7-3 to TRBJ2-7; D ambiguous. In germline, CDR1 is SGHTA, CDR2 FQGTGA. The CDR3 runs 16 residues. The V gene lost 0 bases and the J gene lost 2 bases, with 14 bases spanning the gap. CDR3 bases: TGTGCCAGCAGCTTAACGTTGCCAGGTTGGACCTACGAGCAGTACTTC. It is translated as CASSLTLPGWTYEQYF.